This T cell receptor (beta chain) derives from a study of blood T cells in healthy people across ages. Whole-study findings and limits: Estimated diversity, derived from one million T cells, was regarded as an underestimate.

A second PCR of 7 to 11 cycles used a sample-barcoded 5' primer and a J-beta primer mix. Unique molecular identifiers of 12 random nucleotides labeled each cDNA. TCRdb called the 5' RACE reads again in MiXCR, with one record for every CDR3 protein. The repertoire includes around 870,000 distinct CDR3 sequences, less than 35% of them detected once, and around 15% sits in the top ten. Note on this clonotype: What it recognizes is unknown.

CDR1 is SQVTM, CDR2 ANQGSEA, per germline. CDR3 length equals 12 residues. Between the trimmed V and J ends, which lost 8 bases and 5 bases, there was a span of 13 bases. The chain employs TRBV29-1 and TRBJ2-1; no definite D call. Specimen: blood. This clonotype was sampled from a woman older than 75 in good health. The CDR3 DNA follows: TGCAGCTCCAGTCGGGCGAACAATGAGCAGTTCTTC. Translation gives CSSSRANNEQFF.